These 14 T cell receptor beta chains came from one sample sequenced in a study of T cell changes during pregnancy in multiple sclerosis. Produced via immunoSEQ multiplex PCR; TCRdb's table is partial and in-frame only. The data show some 52,000 clones, approximately 92% seen once. The material sequenced was CD4+ T cells from peripheral blood mononuclear cells, taken in the third trimester of pregnancy. These receptors were taken from a female donor with multiple sclerosis, enrolled in a pregnancy study.

V is TRBV30 and J is TRBJ2-1; D not certain. This CDR3 comprises 14 residues. Trimming took off 4 bases at V and 0 bases at J, with 10 bases between the two ends. Germline V gives CDR1 GTSNPN, CDR2 SVGIG (reference sequence). CDR3 nucleotides: TGTGCCTGGACAGATAGGAGCTCCTACAATGAGCAGTTCTTC. It encodes CAWTDRSSYNEQFF.

The rearrangement uses TRBV7-8 and TRBJ1-2; D possibly corresponds to TRBD1 (6 bases). Trimming took 3 bases from V and 4 from J, leaving 12 bases between them. Germline-derived CDR1 and CDR2 are SGHVS and FQNEAQ. The CDR3 spans 14 residues. The CDR3: CASSFDRLPYGYTF. CDR3 DNA: TGTGCCAGCAGCTTCGACAGGCTGCCCTATGGCTACACCTTC.

The rearrangement links TRBV29-1 to TRBJ1-1; D unresolved. There are 15 residues in the CDR3. Per germline, CDR1 SQVTM and CDR2 ANQGSEA. Trimming removed 4 bases at V and 5 bases at J, with 20 bases between. CDR3 residues: CSVAFRLVVATEAFF. In nucleotides, the CDR3 is TGCAGCGTTGCGTTTCGATTGGTGGTAGCGACTGAAGCTTTCTTT.

This chain uses TRBV11-2 with TRBJ2-1; D might be TRBD1 (6 bases). Germline-derived CDR1 and CDR2 are SGHAT and FQNNGV. The CDR3 contains 14 residues. Trimming cost V 4 bases and J 6 bases, with 13 bases left between them. The CDR3 here is CASSYNRVGNEQFF. The CDR3, as DNA: TGTGCCAGCAGCTACAACAGGGTGGGCAATGAGCAGTTCTTC.

Written as DNA, the CDR3 is TGTGCCAGCAGCTTAGTTTCTACAGGGACCTCCTACGAGCAGTACTTC. As protein: CASSLVSTGTSYEQYF. The V and J genes are TRBV7-2 and TRBJ2-7, with D perhaps matching TRBD1 (6 bases). The CDR3 loop spans 16 amino acids. V was pared by 1 base and J by 0 bases, with 13 bases between. CDR1 and CDR2 from the germline V gene are SGHTA and FQGNSA.

The chain has TRBV7-3 and TRBJ2-1, with 9 nucleotides matching TRBD2. Germline lookup yields CDR1 SGHTA and CDR2 FQGTGA. This CDR3 has 17 amino acids. The V segment lost 6 bases and the J segment 8 bases; nucleotides outside the gene matches: 17. CDR3 DNA: TGTGCCAGCAGTTTTCTAATGCCGGGACTAGCCACCCATGAGCAGTTCTTC. This translates into CASSFLMPGLATHEQFF. Full variable domain (outside the CDR3, taken from reference TRBV7-3 and TRBJ2-1): GAGVSQTPSNKVTEKGKYVELRCDPISGHTALYWYRQSLGQGPEFLIYFQGTGAADDSGLPNDRFFAVRPEGSVSTLKIQRTERGDSAVYLCASSFLMPGLATHEQFFGPGTRLTVL.

The chain joins TRBV29-1 to TRBJ2-1; the match to TRBD1 covers 9 bases. This CDR3 is built from 20 residues. Germline V gives CDR1 SQVTM, CDR2 ANQGSEA. Trimming at V came to 1 base and at J to 4 bases, leaving 20 bases not matched to a gene. This CDR3 is CSVEVGLGTGSLAEYNEQFF. As DNA, the CDR3 is TGCAGCGTTGAAGTCGGCTTAGGGACAGGGTCCCTAGCGGAATACAATGAGCAGTTCTTC.

Turning to this clone: Relative to the germline gene, one junction end is altered; a read error may explain this. The rearrangement links TRBV30 to TRBJ1-1; perhaps TRBD1 as D (6 bases). The CDR3 sequence is 13 residues long. Germline loops: CDR1 GTSNPN, CDR2 SVGIG (reference sequence). The CDR3 nucleotides are TGTACCTGGAGTGTAGGGGGTGGGACTGAAGCTTTCTTT. This translates into CTWSVGGGTEAFF.

The gene calls are TRBV20-1 and TRBJ2-1, with D unresolved. CDR1 and CDR2 (germline): DFQATT, SNEGSKA (reference sequence). This CDR3 is 11 amino acids long. Trimming took 1 base from V and 5 from J, leaving 3 bases between them. The CDR3 here is CSARGDNEQFF. In DNA, the CDR3 is TGCAGTGCTAGAGGAGACAATGAGCAGTTCTTC.

This chain joins TRBV9 and TRBJ1-3, with a tentative D call TRBD1 (6 bases). Trimming left V 4 bases short and J 0 bases short, with 14 bases between. The CDR3 totals 16 residues. In germline, CDR1 is SGDLS, CDR2 YYNGEE. The CDR3 coding sequence is TGTGCCAGCAGCCCTTCGACAGGCTACTCTGGAAACACCATATATTTT. Translating gives CASSPSTGYSGNTIYF. The variable domain in full, completed from reference TRBV9 and TRBJ1-3, reads DSGVTQTPKHLITATGQRVTLRCSPRSGDLSVYWYQQSLDQGLQFLIQYYNGEERAKGNILERFSAQQFPDLHSELNLSSLELGDSALYFCASSPSTGYSGNTIYFGEGSWLTVV.

The sample holds one count of this clone. The V and J genes are TRBV2 and TRBJ2-2; TRBD2 matches at 7 bases. Germline V gene lookup returns CDR1 SNHLY and CDR2 FYNNEI. V trimming: 4 bases; J trimming: 6 bases; junction bases outside the gene matches: 5. The CDR3 runs to 14 residues. CDR3: CASSGFAGAGELFF. The CDR3 nucleotides read TGTGCCAGCAGTGGATTTGCGGGGGCCGGGGAGCTGTTTTTT.

V and J are TRBV4-2 and TRBJ1-3; D remains ambiguous. The CDR3 has 15 residues. Trimming shortened V by 1 base and J by 0 bases, and 7 bases separated the two germline ends. CDR1 is LGHNA, CDR2 YNFKEQ, per germline. The CDR3 coding sequence is TGTGCCAGCAGCCAAGTTGCCAGCTCTGGAAACACCATATATTTT. Amino acid sequence: CASSQVASSGNTIYF.

This chain joins TRBV5-1 and TRBJ1-3; 7 bases map to TRBD1. The J segment lost 0 bases and the V segment lost 5 bases, leaving 11 bases of the junction unmatched. This CDR3 is built from 17 residues. Per germline, CDR1 SGHRS and CDR2 YFSETQ. CDR3 in amino acids: CASRPYSGTASGNTIYF. The CDR3 region has the DNA TGCGCCAGCAGGCCCTATTCCGGGACAGCCTCTGGAAACACCATATATTTT. Looking up the rest from reference TRBV5-1 and TRBJ1-3 gives the full variable domain: KAGVTQTPRYLIKTRGQQVTLSCSPISGHRSVSWYQQTPGQGLQFLFEYFSETQRNKGNFPGRFSGRQFSNSRSEMNVSTLELGDSALYLCASRPYSGTASGNTIYFGEGSWLTVV.

The chain couples TRBV27 to TRBJ2-1, with 9 bases identical to TRBD2. The CDR3 is 15 amino acids. Trimming removed 5 bases from V and 5 bases from J; junction bases left unmatched: 7. CDR1 and CDR2 from the germline V gene are MNHEY and SMNVEV (reference sequence). This CDR3 reads CASSPRTSAHNEQFF. The CDR3 nucleotides read TGTGCCAGCAGTCCTCGGACTAGCGCGCACAATGAGCAGTTCTTC.